This T cell receptor beta chain originates from a study of CD4 and CD8 cells across lung adenocarcinoma regions. The patients had localized lung adenocarcinoma, a non-small cell subtype. TCRdb analysed the PCR reads with MiXCR anew, one entry per CDR3 protein. The table includes about 8,200 distinct CDR3 sequences, roughly 50% detected once. From germline, CDR1 is SEHNR and CDR2 FQNEAQ (reference sequence). The CDR3 is 15 amino acids. V was pared by 5 bases and J by 0 bases, with 8 bases between. The clonotype was recovered from a male donor with lung adenocarcinoma. The CD4 and CD8 labels of this study may be unreliable. The chain carries TRBV7-9 and TRBJ2-6; D is unclear. The specimen sequenced was CD8+ T cells from the center of a lung tumor. The CDR3 region is CASSRDISGANVLTF. The CDR3 nucleotides read TGTGCCAGCAGCCGCGACATCTCTGGGGCCAACGTCCTGACTTTC.